These T cell receptor beta chains were read from a single sample in a study of OX40 agonist ivuxolimab in advanced cancers. TCRdb's table, derived via immunoSEQ multiplex PCR, lists solely in-frame clones and lacks some. The repertoire includes roughly 70,000 clones, approximately 90% of them detected once, and 10% to 11% sits in the top ten. The sequencing used CD4+ or CD8+ T cells sorted from blood, collected in a trial of the OX40 agonist ivuxolimab. These TCRs come from an adult with an advanced solid tumor such as melanoma, head and neck, liver or kidney cancer. Both conserved end residues are part of each CDR3. The order of the fields is V gene, J gene, D gene, CDR3 protein, CDR3 DNA. The D gene is left open where the match is weak.

>TRBV27|TRBJ2-2|.
CASSYGASTGELFF
TGTGCCAGCAGTTACGGGGCAAGCACCGGGGAGCTGTTTTTT
>TRBV5-4|TRBJ2-7|.
CASSLGTGTYEQYF
TGTGCCAGCAGCTTGGGCACAGGGACCTACGAGCAGTACTTC
>TRBV7-3|TRBJ2-1|.
CASSDGTVSYNEQFF
TGTGCCAGCAGCGACGGGACGGTGTCCTACAATGAGCAGTTCTTC
>TRBV2|TRBJ2-3|TRBD2
CASSEAWASGPTDTQYF
TGTGCCAGCAGTGAAGCGTGGGCTAGCGGCCCAACAGATACGCAGTATTTT
>TRBV5-1|TRBJ2-1|TRBD2
CASSSQGGLAGIAEQFF
TGCGCCAGCAGCTCCCAGGGGGGACTAGCGGGAATAGCCGAGCAGTTCTTC
>TRBV19|TRBJ1-5|TRBD1
CATRQGYSNQPQHF
TGTGCCACAAGACAGGGCTATAGCAATCAGCCCCAGCATTTT
>TRBV2|TRBJ2-7|.
CASTLSLEALDYEQYF
TGTGCCAGCACCCTCAGTCTGGAAGCCCTGGACTACGAGCAGTACTTC
>TRBV27|TRBJ1-1|.
CASSLDNSGYTEAFF
TGTGCCAGCAGTTTAGACAATTCAGGATACACTGAAGCTTTCTTT
>TRBV28|TRBJ1-1|.
CASSLGQYTEAFF
TGTGCCAGCAGCCTTGGACAGTACACTGAAGCTTTCTTT
>TRBV5-4|TRBJ2-7|.
CASSLWGANEQYF
TGTGCCAGCAGCTTGTGGGGGGCGAACGAGCAGTACTTC